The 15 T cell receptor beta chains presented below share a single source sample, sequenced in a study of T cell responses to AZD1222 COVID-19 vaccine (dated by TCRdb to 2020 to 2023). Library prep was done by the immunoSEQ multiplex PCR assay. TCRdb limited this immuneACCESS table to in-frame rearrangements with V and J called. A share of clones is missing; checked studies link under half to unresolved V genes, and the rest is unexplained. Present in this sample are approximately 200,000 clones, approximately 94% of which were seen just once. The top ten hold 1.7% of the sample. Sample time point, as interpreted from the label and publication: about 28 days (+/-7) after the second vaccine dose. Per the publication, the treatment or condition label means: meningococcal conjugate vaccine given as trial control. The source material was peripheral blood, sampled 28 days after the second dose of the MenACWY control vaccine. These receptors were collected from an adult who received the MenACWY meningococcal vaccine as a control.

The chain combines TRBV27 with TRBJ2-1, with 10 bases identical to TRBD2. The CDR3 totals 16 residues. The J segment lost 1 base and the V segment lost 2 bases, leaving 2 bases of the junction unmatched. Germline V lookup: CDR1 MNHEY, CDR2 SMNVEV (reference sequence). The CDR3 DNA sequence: TGTGCCAGCAGTTTAGTTAGCGGGGGGTCCTACAATGAGCAGTTCTTC. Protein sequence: CASSLVSGGSYNEQFF.

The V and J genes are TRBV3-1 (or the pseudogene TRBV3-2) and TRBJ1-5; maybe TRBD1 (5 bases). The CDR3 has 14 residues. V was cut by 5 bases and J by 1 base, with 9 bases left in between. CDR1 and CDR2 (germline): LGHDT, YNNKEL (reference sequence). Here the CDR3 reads CASSSRDSNQPQHF. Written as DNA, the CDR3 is TGTGCCAGCAGCTCCCGGGACAGCAATCAGCCCCAGCATTTT.

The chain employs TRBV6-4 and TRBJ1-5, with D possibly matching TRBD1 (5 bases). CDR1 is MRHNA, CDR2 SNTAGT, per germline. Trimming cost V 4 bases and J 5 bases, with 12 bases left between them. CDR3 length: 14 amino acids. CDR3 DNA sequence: TGTGCCAGCAGTGGTCGGGACCGACATCAGCCCCAGCATTTT. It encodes CASSGRDRHQPQHF.

This chain's CDR3 is CASSFFSPGQGTDTQYF. CDR3 in DNA: TGCGCCAGCAGCTTCTTTTCCCCGGGACAGGGCACAGATACGCAGTATTTT. The V gene is TRBV5-1, the J gene TRBJ2-3; 8 bases map to TRBD1. Germline loops: CDR1 SGHRS, CDR2 YFSETQ. CDR3 size: 17 residues. Trimming cost V 2 bases and J 1 base; bases outside gene matches: 9.

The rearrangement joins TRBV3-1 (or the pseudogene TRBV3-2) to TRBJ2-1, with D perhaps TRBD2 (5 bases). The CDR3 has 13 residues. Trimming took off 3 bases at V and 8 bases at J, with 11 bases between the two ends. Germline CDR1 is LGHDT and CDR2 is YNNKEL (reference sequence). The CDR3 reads CASSQLNGDEQFF. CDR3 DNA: TGTGCCAGCAGCCAGCTCAACGGGGATGAGCAGTTCTTC.

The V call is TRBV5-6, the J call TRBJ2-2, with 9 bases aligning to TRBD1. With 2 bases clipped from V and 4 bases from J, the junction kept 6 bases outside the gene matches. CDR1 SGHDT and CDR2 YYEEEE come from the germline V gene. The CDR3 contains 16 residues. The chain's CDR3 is CASSLSTGGTTGELFF. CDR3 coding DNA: TGTGCCAGCAGCTTATCGACAGGGGGGACCACCGGGGAGCTGTTTTTT.

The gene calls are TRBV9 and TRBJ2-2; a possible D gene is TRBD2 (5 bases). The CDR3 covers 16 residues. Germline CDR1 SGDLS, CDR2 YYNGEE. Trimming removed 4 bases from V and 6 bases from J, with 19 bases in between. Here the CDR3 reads CASSPGGGFGAGELFF. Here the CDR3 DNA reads TGTGCCAGCAGCCCAGGAGGCGGGTTTGGGGCCGGGGAGCTGTTTTTT.

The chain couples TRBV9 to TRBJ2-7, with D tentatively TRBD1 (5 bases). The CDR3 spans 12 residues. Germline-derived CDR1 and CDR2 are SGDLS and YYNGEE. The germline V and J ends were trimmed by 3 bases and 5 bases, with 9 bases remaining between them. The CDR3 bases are TGTGCCAGCAGCGCGCAGGGAAACGAGCAGTACTTC. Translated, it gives CASSAQGNEQYF.

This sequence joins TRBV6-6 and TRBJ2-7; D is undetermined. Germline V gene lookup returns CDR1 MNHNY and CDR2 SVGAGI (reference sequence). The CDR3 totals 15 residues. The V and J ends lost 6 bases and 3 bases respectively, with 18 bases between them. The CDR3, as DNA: TGTGCCAGCAGCGCTACGGGCACCCGGGTCTACGAGCAGTACTTC. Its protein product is CASSATGTRVYEQYF.

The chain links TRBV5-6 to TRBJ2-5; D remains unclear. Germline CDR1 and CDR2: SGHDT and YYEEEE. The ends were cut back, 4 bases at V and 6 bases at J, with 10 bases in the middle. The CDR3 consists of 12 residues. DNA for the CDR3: TGTGCCAGCAGCGCCTCCATAAAGACCCAGTACTTC. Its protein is CASSASIKTQYF.

In DNA, the CDR3 is TGTGCCAGCCGCAGCGGGAATAAGAATGAGCAGTTCTTC. Protein sequence: CASRSGNKNEQFF. The chain carries TRBV7-9 and TRBJ2-1; the match to TRBD2 covers 7 bases. The CDR3 sequence is 13 residues long. The germline CDR1 and CDR2 sequences are SEHNR and FQNEAQ (reference sequence). The ends lost 8 bases at V and 7 bases at J; junction bases unmatched: 8.

This CDR3 is CASSYLPQWPQYF. CDR3 sequence (DNA): TGTGCCAGCAGTTACCTCCCGCAATGGCCACAGTACTTC. The chain uses TRBV6-5 and TRBJ2-7, with D uncertain. The V gene's germline CDR1 is MNHEY and CDR2 SVGAGI. The CDR3 has 13 residues. V was trimmed by 2 bases and J by 10 bases, leaving 15 bases between them.

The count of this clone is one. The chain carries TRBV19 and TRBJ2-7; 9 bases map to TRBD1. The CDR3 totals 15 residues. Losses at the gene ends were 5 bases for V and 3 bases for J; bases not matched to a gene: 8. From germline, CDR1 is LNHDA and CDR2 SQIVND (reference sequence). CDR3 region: CASSATDRGLYEQYF. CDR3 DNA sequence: TGTGCCAGTAGTGCAACGGACAGGGGTCTCTACGAGCAGTACTTC. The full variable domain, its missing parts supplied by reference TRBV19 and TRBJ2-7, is DGGITQSPKYLFRKEGQNVTLSCEQNLNHDAMYWYRQDPGQGLRLIYYSQIVNDFQKGDIAEGYSVSREKKESFPLTVTSAQKNPTAFYLCASSATDRGLYEQYFGPGTRLTVT.

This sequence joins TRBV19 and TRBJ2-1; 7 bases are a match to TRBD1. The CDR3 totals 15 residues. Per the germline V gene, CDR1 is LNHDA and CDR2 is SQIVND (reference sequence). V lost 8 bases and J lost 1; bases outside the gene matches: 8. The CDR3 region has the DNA TGTGCCAGTGGCAGGGGACAGATGTCCTACAATGAGCAGTTCTTC. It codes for CASGRGQMSYNEQFF.

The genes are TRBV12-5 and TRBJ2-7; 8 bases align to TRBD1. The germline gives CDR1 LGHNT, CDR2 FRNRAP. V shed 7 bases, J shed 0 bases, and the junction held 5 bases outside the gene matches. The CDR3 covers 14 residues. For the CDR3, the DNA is TGTGCTAGTGCCCAACAGGGGGTCTCCTACGAGCAGTACTTC. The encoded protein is CASAQQGVSYEQYF.